The present entry profiles one T cell receptor (beta chain) with its context. Additional DNA sequences in this sample encode the identical CDR3. The length of the CDR3 is 16 residues. Losses at the gene ends were 0 bases for V and 2 bases for J; bases not matched to a gene: 1. From germline, CDR1 is SGHDT and CDR2 YYEEEE. These data originate in a study of OX40 agonist ivuxolimab in advanced cancers. Across the study: Clinicians treated patients with ivuxolimab, an agonistic anti-OX40 (CD134) antibody. Having had anti-PD-1, anti-PD-L1 or anti-CTLA-4 therapy before was allowed, and under 50% had some.

Sequenced by immunoSEQ multiplex PCR; TCRdb stores in-frame clones only, minus some. The data show approximately 41,000 clones, roughly nine tenths seen once. This sequence was found in an adult with an advanced solid tumor such as melanoma, head and neck, liver or kidney cancer. Here the sequenced sample was CD4+ or CD8+ T cells sorted from blood, taken in a trial of the OX40 agonist ivuxolimab. The chain is built from TRBV5-6 and TRBJ2-5; TRBD2 aligns across 13 bases. CDR3 nucleotides: TGTGCCAGCAGCTTGGTACTAGCGGGGGGGCAAGAGACCCAGTACTTC. It specifies CASSLVLAGGQETQYF.